Listed here are 12 T cell receptor beta chains from one sample, sequenced in a study of CD8 T cells in Susac syndrome. Roughly 0.45 to 1 ug RNA was reverse transcribed with random hexamers. Via MiXCR, TCRdb re-called the immunoSEQ multiplex PCR reads, giving one row per CDR3 protein. The sample includes roughly 150,000 distinct CDR3 sequences, approximately 95% seen only once; the top ten take 0.15% to 0.2%. The sample comprised CD4+ T cells from PBMCs. The receptors here all came from a human donor with Susac syndrome.

This rearrangement joins TRBV5-1 to TRBJ1-1; D not resolved. The ends were cut back, 1 base at V and 3 bases at J, with 13 bases in the middle. This CDR3 region has 15 residues. The germline V gene has CDR1 SGHRS and CDR2 YFSETQ. The CDR3 bases are TGCGCCAGCAGCTTGCTGGGGTTGGCGGACACTGAAGCTTTCTTT. Amino acids: CASSLLGLADTEAFF.

CDR3 nucleotides: TGCGCCAGCAGCTTGTTTAATTCGCCCTACGAGCAGTACTTC. It specifies CASSLFNSPYEQYF. This chain joins TRBV5-1 and TRBJ2-7; D unresolved. There are 14 residues in the CDR3. V lost 1 base, J lost 2 bases, and 10 bases lay in between. The germline CDR1 and CDR2 sequences are SGHRS and YFSETQ.

The CDR3 coding sequence is TGTGCCAGCAGCTTGGCTGTCCACAACAATGAGCAGTTCTTC. Translating it yields CASSLAVHNNEQFF. This chain joins TRBV5-4 and TRBJ2-1; D ambiguous. Germline CDR1 is SGHNT and CDR2 is YYREEE (reference sequence). This CDR3 contains 14 residues. With 0 bases removed from V and 5 bases from J, the gap between germline ends came to 9 bases.

This clonotype has only a few counts. This chain uses TRBV29-1 with TRBJ1-3, with D perhaps TRBD1 (5 bases). The CDR3 sequence is 12 residues long. Deletions cut 6 bases from V and 4 bases from J, with 10 bases between. Germline values: CDR1 SQVTM, CDR2 ANQGSEA. The CDR3 loop is CSVQGSGNTIYF. The DNA of the CDR3 is TGCAGCGTCCAGGGTTCCGGAAACACCATATATTTT.

The CDR3 nucleotides read TGTGCCAGCAGCTTAGACAGGGTCAGCGGCTACACCTTC. Amino acid sequence: CASSLDRVSGYTF. The V call is TRBV7-9, the J call TRBJ1-2; a weak D match, TRBD1 (6 bases). Trimming left V 1 base short and J 8 bases short, with 11 bases between. The CDR3 sequence is 13 residues long. CDR1 and CDR2 (germline): SEHNR, FQNEAQ (reference sequence).

This chain links TRBV20-1 with TRBJ2-1; possibly TRBD2 for D (5 bases). The ends were cut back, 3 bases at V and 6 bases at J, with 9 bases in the middle. The germline CDR1 and CDR2 sequences are DFQATT and SNEGSKA (reference sequence). This CDR3 has 12 amino acids. The CDR3 bases are TGCAGTGCTAGCCTAGCACCCAATGAGCAGTTCTTC. The encoded protein is CSASLAPNEQFF.

This clonotype was seen once. The V and J genes are TRBV6-6 and TRBJ1-6; D gene uncertain. Germline CDR1 is MNHNY and CDR2 is SVGAGI (reference sequence). V was trimmed by 4 bases and J by 5 bases, leaving 9 bases between them. CDR3 length: 14 residues. The CDR3 sequence: CASSSTADNSPLHF. In DNA form, the CDR3 reads TGTGCCAGCAGTTCTACAGCTGATAATTCACCCCTCCACTTT.

This clonotype appeared once. The chain joins TRBV20-1 to TRBJ2-5, with D perhaps matching TRBD2 (6 bases). V dropped 3 bases and J dropped 2 bases, with 7 bases sitting between them. This CDR3 is 12 amino acids long. Looked up from germline, CDR1 is DFQATT and CDR2 is SNEGSKA (reference sequence). The CDR3 is CSARGGQETQYF. The CDR3 DNA is TGCAGTGCTAGGGGGGGTCAAGAGACCCAGTACTTC.

The rearrangement joins TRBV11-1 to TRBJ2-5, with D possibly being TRBD2 (5 bases). CDR1 SGHAT and CDR2 FQDESV come from the germline V gene (reference sequence). V lost 2 bases to trimming and J lost 2 bases, with 12 bases between them. This CDR3 comprises 15 residues. CDR3 sequence (DNA): TGTGCCAGCAGCTTATCCCCCACTAGACAAGAGACCCAGTACTTC. Translated, it gives CASSLSPTRQETQYF.

The rearrangement joins TRBV20-1 to TRBJ2-7; 7 bases are shared with TRBD2. The ends lost 5 bases at V and 1 base at J; junction bases unmatched: 8. This CDR3 region has 14 residues. In germline, CDR1 is DFQATT, CDR2 SNEGSKA (reference sequence). The CDR3 loop reads CSAPPRGGSYEQYF. DNA for the CDR3: TGCAGTGCTCCCCCTCGCGGGGGTTCCTACGAGCAGTACTTC.

The genes are TRBV4-1 and TRBJ2-3; TRBD2 might be the D (5 bases). The CDR3 length is 14 residues. Per germline, CDR1 MGHRA and CDR2 YSYEKL. V lost 3 bases and J lost 1, with 8 bases in between. The CDR3 DNA follows: TGCGCCAGCAGCCAGTCGGAGGGCACAGATACGCAGTATTTT. This codes for CASSQSEGTDTQYF.

This clonotype has only a few counts. The V gene is TRBV24-1, the J gene TRBJ2-2; D gene uncertain. Trimming left V 3 bases short and J 2 bases short, with 3 bases between. The CDR3 consists of 13 residues. Germline V gene lookup returns CDR1 KGHDR and CDR2 SFDVKD. The CDR3 sequence is CATSDPNTGELFF. The CDR3 DNA reads as TGTGCCACCAGTGATCCCAACACCGGGGAGCTGTTTTTT.